This TCR beta chain came from a study of T cells in localized non-small cell lung cancer. Some clones are missing from TCRdb's copy, which holds only in-frame ones; the method was immunoSEQ multiplex PCR. The table lists a few thousand clones, 30% to 45% of them singletons. The study, taken as a whole, reports: Median around 56 top-100 tumor clones were shared with paired adjacent lung.

About this clone: What it recognizes is unknown.

This CDR3 comprises 13 residues. Trimming pared 5 bases from V and 8 bases from J, leaving 13 bases between. CDR1 LNHDA and CDR2 SQIVND come from the germline V gene (reference sequence). The source was lung tumor tissue, collected before any cancer treatment. This receptor was obtained from a male donor aged 60 or over with stage I squamous cell lung carcinoma. The genes are TRBV19 and TRBJ1-5; D unresolved. CDR3 nucleotides: TGTGCCAGTAGTGGCGACACCGAGAAGCCCCAGCATTTT. It yields the protein CASSGDTEKPQHF.